These 25 T cell receptor beta chains share one sample of origin, sequenced in a study of blood T cell repertoires in COVID-19. Sequencing was performed with immunoSEQ multiplex PCR; in TCRdb, only in-frame clones are kept and a portion is missing. Counted here are some 250,000 clones, 85% to 90% occurring once; the ten biggest clones make up 0.95% to 1%. The sequenced sample was peripheral blood. These receptors all come from a woman in her forties who had recovered from COVID-19.

The rearrangement uses TRBV4-3 and TRBJ2-7, with D perhaps matching TRBD1 (7 bases). In germline, CDR1 is LGHNA, CDR2 YSLEER. The CDR3 is 15 amino acids. Deletions cut 0 bases from V and 2 bases from J, with 11 bases between. In DNA form, the CDR3 reads TGCGCCAGCAGCCAAGAGTCCAGGGGGGCCTACGAGCAGTACTTC. It is translated as CASSQESRGAYEQYF.

The chain combines TRBV5-1 with TRBJ1-1, with no clear D. The CDR3 sequence is 14 residues long. V was trimmed by 0 bases and J by 2 bases, leaving 8 bases between them. Germline V gene data show CDR1 as SGHRS and CDR2 as YFSETQ. DNA of the CDR3: TGCGCCAGCAGCTTGGACCCAGTCAACACTGAAGCTTTCTTT. It translates to CASSLDPVNTEAFF.

The chain links TRBV5-6 to TRBJ2-1, with 8 bases identical to TRBD1. Unmatched junction bases numbered 17, after V lost 3 bases and J lost 3 bases. CDR1 SGHDT and CDR2 YYEEEE come from the germline V gene. The CDR3 is 19 amino acids. Here the CDR3 reads CASSSIGQGEVRYYNEQFF. The CDR3 coding sequence is TGTGCCAGCAGCTCAATTGGACAGGGAGAGGTCCGCTACTACAATGAGCAGTTCTTC.

The chain combines TRBV7-3 with TRBJ2-3; 7 bases are shared with TRBD2. Germline-derived CDR1 and CDR2 are SGHTA and FQGTGA. The CDR3 runs 14 residues. V dropped 5 bases and J dropped 3; count of bases not matched to a gene: 5. The CDR3 DNA sequence: TGTGCCAGCAGCCCCCGCGGGGGTACAGATACGCAGTATTTT. This codes for CASSPRGGTDTQYF.

The chain recombines TRBV14 with TRBJ2-7, with 8 bases fitting TRBD1. J was trimmed by 3 bases and V by 0 bases; bases with no gene match: 10. Looked up from germline, CDR1 is SGHDN and CDR2 is FVKESK. The CDR3 covers 17 residues. The CDR3 spells CASSQDPQGALFYEQYF. The CDR3 nucleotides read TGTGCCAGCAGCCAAGATCCTCAGGGGGCCCTATTCTACGAGCAGTACTTC. Filled out from reference TRBV14 and TRBJ2-7, the complete variable domain reads EAGVTQFPSHSVIEKGQTVTLRCDPISGHDNLYWYRRVMGKEIKFLLHFVKESKQDESGMPNNRFLAERTGGTYSTLKVQPAELEDSGVYFCASSQDPQGALFYEQYFGPGTRLTVT.

In DNA form, the CDR3 reads TGCAGCGTTGGTAACAACAACGGGAACTATGGCTACACCTTC. The encoded protein is CSVGNNNGNYGYTF. The rearrangement uses TRBV29-1 and TRBJ1-2; no firm D call. The CDR3 loop spans 14 amino acids. CDR1 is SQVTM, CDR2 ANQGSEA, per germline. The V end was cut by 4 bases, the J end by 2 bases, with 14 bases between.

The CDR3 is CASSLVGTSTNEQFF. The CDR3 DNA is TGTGCCAGCAGCTTAGTGGGGACTAGCACCAATGAGCAGTTCTTC. The chain uses TRBV7-2 and TRBJ2-1, with 9 positions matching TRBD2. The CDR3 spans 15 residues. CDR1 is SGHTA, CDR2 FQGNSA, per germline. Trimming at V came to 1 base and at J to 6 bases, leaving 4 bases not matched to a gene.

The chain carries TRBV28 and TRBJ2-5, with 7 bases aligning to TRBD2. The CDR3 is 13 amino acids. Per germline, CDR1 MDHEN and CDR2 SYDVKM. J gave up 2 bases and V 6 bases, and 3 bases lay outside the gene matches. CDR3 in amino acids: CASSREGQETQYF. The CDR3 DNA reads as TGTGCCAGCAGCAGGGAGGGGCAAGAGACCCAGTACTTC.

The gene calls are TRBV7-2 and TRBJ2-6, with 9 bases that match TRBD1. Losses at the gene ends were 7 bases for V and 10 bases for J; bases not matched to a gene: 11. In germline, CDR1 is SGHTA, CDR2 FQGNSA. The CDR3 is made up of 15 amino acids. The CDR3 nucleotides read TGTGCCAGCACACGACAGGGGGGAAGGGGAAACGTCCTGACTTTC. It is translated as CASTRQGGRGNVLTF.

The chain joins TRBV4-2 to TRBJ2-1; 11 bases map to TRBD2. From germline, CDR1 is LGHNA and CDR2 YNFKEQ. The V gene end was trimmed by 4 bases and the J gene end by 5 bases; junction bases not matched to a gene: 7. The CDR3 extends over 16 amino acids. The CDR3 coding sequence is TGTGCCAGCAGCCCATCACTAGCGGGAGCTGACAATGAGCAGTTCTTC. This sequence encodes CASSPSLAGADNEQFF.

The chain is built from TRBV24-1 and TRBJ1-2; 7 bases match TRBD1. The V gene end was trimmed by 4 bases and the J gene end by 7 bases; junction bases not matched to a gene: 17. CDR1 is KGHDR and CDR2 is SFDVKD in the germline V gene. The CDR3 contains 17 residues. Written as DNA, the CDR3 is TGTGCCACCAGTGACGGGGGTTCGACAGGGCGCCTCGGTGGCTACACCTTC. It codes for CATSDGGSTGRLGGYTF.

The V and J genes are TRBV7-2 and TRBJ2-4; D unclear. The CDR3 sequence is 13 residues long. Trimming shortened V by 3 bases and J by 4 bases, and 7 bases separated the two germline ends. Germline V gene data show CDR1 as SGHTA and CDR2 as FQGNSA. The CDR3 here is CASSLVAKNIQYF. In DNA, the CDR3 is TGTGCCAGCAGCTTGGTGGCAAAAAACATTCAGTACTTC.

The rearrangement links TRBV7-9 to TRBJ2-3; 9 bases are shared with TRBD1. Germline V gene data show CDR1 as SEHNR and CDR2 as FQNEAQ (reference sequence). J gave up 4 bases and V 8 bases, and 13 bases lay outside the gene matches. The CDR3 covers 16 residues. Here the CDR3 reads CASLFRDRDGADTQYF. The DNA for the CDR3 is TGTGCCAGCCTCTTCCGGGACAGGGATGGGGCAGATACGCAGTATTTT.

This chain joins TRBV7-2 and TRBJ1-2, with 10 bases lining up with TRBD1. Unmatched junction bases numbered 0, after V lost 1 base and J lost 1 base. Germline CDR1 and CDR2: SGHTA and FQGNSA. The CDR3 runs to 15 residues. The CDR3 DNA is TGTGCCAGCAGCTTAGGGACAGGGGGTAACTATGGCTACACCTTC. This gives the protein CASSLGTGGNYGYTF.

CDR3 coding DNA: TGTGCCAGCACCCCCCTAGCGGGAGGGGGGTACAATGAGCAGTTCTTC. Translation gives CASTPLAGGGYNEQFF. The V call is TRBV7-2, the J call TRBJ2-1; 12 bases are a match to TRBD2. Germline lookup yields CDR1 SGHTA and CDR2 FQGNSA. CDR3 length equals 16 residues. The J segment lost 4 bases and the V segment lost 7 bases, leaving 8 bases of the junction unmatched.

V gene TRBV6-4 combines with J gene TRBJ1-2, with 8 bases identical to TRBD1. The CDR3 is 18 amino acids. Germline CDR1 reads MRHNA; CDR2 reads SNTAGT. Losses at the gene ends were 5 bases for V and 4 bases for J; bases not matched to a gene: 18. The CDR3 DNA is TGTGCCAGCAGTCCCACCCCCACGACAGGGGCAAACCTCTATGGCTACACCTTC. Amino acid sequence: CASSPTPTTGANLYGYTF.

This chain links TRBV19 with TRBJ1-2, with 7 bases matching TRBD1. V lost 3 bases to trimming and J lost 4 bases; unmatched junction nucleotides: 5. This CDR3 region has 14 residues. CDR1 is LNHDA, CDR2 SQIVND, per germline (reference sequence). The CDR3 here is CASSIAGQIYGYTF. CDR3 nucleotides: TGTGCCAGTAGTATTGCGGGACAGATCTATGGCTACACCTTC. Drawing the rest from reference TRBV19 and TRBJ1-2, the complete variable domain is DGGITQSPKYLFRKEGQNVTLSCEQNLNHDAMYWYRQDPGQGLRLIYYSQIVNDFQKGDIAEGYSVSREKKESFPLTVTSAQKNPTAFYLCASSIAGQIYGYTFGSGTRLTVV.

This clone was counted only a few times. The chain combines TRBV4-1 with TRBJ2-1, with 8 positions matching TRBD2. The CDR3 sequence is 15 residues long. Germline V gives CDR1 MGHRA, CDR2 YSYEKL. The ends lost 1 base at V and 6 bases at J; junction bases unmatched: 5. The CDR3 protein is CASSQGLAGRNEQFF. In nucleotides, the CDR3 is TGCGCCAGCAGCCAAGGTCTAGCGGGTCGCAATGAGCAGTTCTTC.

The CDR3 reads CASTHLAGVTGELFF. CDR3 coding DNA: TGTGCCAGCACCCACCTAGCGGGCGTAACCGGGGAGCTGTTTTTT. V is TRBV7-9 and J is TRBJ2-2; TRBD2 agrees at 8 bases. This CDR3 has 15 amino acids. V shed 7 bases, J shed 5 bases, and the junction held 9 bases outside the gene matches. CDR1 and CDR2 from the germline V gene are SEHNR and FQNEAQ (reference sequence).

This clone was recorded only once. This sequence joins TRBV19 and TRBJ2-5, with 8 nucleotides matching TRBD2. The CDR3 sequence is 15 residues long. Germline V lookup: CDR1 LNHDA, CDR2 SQIVND (reference sequence). V lost 4 bases to trimming and J lost 5 bases; unmatched junction nucleotides: 9. CDR3 in DNA: TGTGCCAGTAGTACCGGGACTAGGGGGTGGGAGACCCAGTACTTC. Its protein product is CASSTGTRGWETQYF.

This rearrangement joins TRBV4-3 to TRBJ1-2; possible D gene TRBD1, 5 bases. Germline CDR1 LGHNA, CDR2 YSLEER. The CDR3 is 15 amino acids. Trimming stripped 6 bases from V and 1 base from J, with 15 bases between. The chain's CDR3 is CASRPGAGGNYGYTF. DNA for the CDR3: TGCGCCAGCAGGCCTGGGGCCGGTGGTAACTATGGCTACACCTTC.

This sequence joins TRBV11-1 and TRBJ2-3, with D possibly matching TRBD2 (6 bases). Per the germline V gene, CDR1 is SGHAT and CDR2 is FQDESV (reference sequence). There are 12 residues in the CDR3. Trimming pared 7 bases from V and 8 bases from J, leaving 13 bases between. For the CDR3, the DNA is TGTGCCAGCACCGTGGACGGGGGTACGCAGTATTTT. Amino acid sequence: CASTVDGGTQYF. The full variable domain, with the rest looked up from reference TRBV11-1 and TRBJ2-3, is EAEVAQSPRYKITEKSQAVAFWCDPISGHATLYWYRQILGQGPELLVQFQDESVVDDSQLPKDRFSAERLKGVDSTLKIQPAELGDSAMYLCASTVDGGTQYFGPGTRLTVL.

This rearrangement joins TRBV15 to TRBJ2-1, with 13 bases lining up with TRBD2. The J segment lost 6 bases and the V segment lost 1 base, leaving 3 bases of the junction unmatched. CDR1 and CDR2 (germline): LNHNV, YYDKDF (reference sequence). The CDR3 has 16 amino acids. In nucleotides, the CDR3 is TGTGCCACCAGCAGAGGGGGACTAGCGGGGCTCAATGAGCAGTTCTTC. Its translation is CATSRGGLAGLNEQFF. The full variable domain, rest sourced from reference TRBV15 and TRBJ2-1, is DAMVIQNPRYQVTQFGKPVTLSCSQTLNHNVMYWYQQKSSQAPKLLFHYYDKDFNNEADTPDNFQSRRPNTSFCFLDIRSPGLGDTAMYLCATSRGGLAGLNEQFFGPGTRLTVL.

The chain has TRBV7-3 and TRBJ2-1, with D hard to call. Germline V gene lookup returns CDR1 SGHTA and CDR2 FQGTGA. The CDR3 loop spans 13 amino acids. Trimming removed 2 bases at V and 9 bases at J, with 11 bases between. As DNA, the CDR3 is TGTGCCAGCAGCTTAGTCCCCCCGGGTGAGCAGTTCTTC. Translated, it gives CASSLVPPGEQFF.

The rearrangement links TRBV6-2 or TRBV6-3 to TRBJ2-2; 8 nucleotides line up with TRBD2. There are 17 residues in the CDR3. CDR1 is MNHEY and CDR2 is SVGEGT in the germline V gene. V lost 6 bases and J lost 6; bases outside the gene matches: 15. DNA of the CDR3: TGTGCCAGCAGCCGAGCGGGACTAGACCGTGCGGCCGGGGAGCTGTTTTTT. This encodes CASSRAGLDRAAGELFF.